The 14 T cell receptor beta chains below all came from one sample that was sequenced in a study of cytomegalovirus exposure and HLA in healthy donors (dated by TCRdb to 2016 to 2017). Receptor amplification or capture employed the immunoSEQ multiplex PCR assay. A mixture of 60 forward primers for TCR Vbeta segments and 13 reverse primers for TCR Jbeta segments was used in the multiplex PCR. TCRdb stores this immuneACCESS table with in-frame sequences only. Part of the clones is absent; in the studies checked, under half of the shortfall reflects unresolved V genes, and no reason is known for the rest. The sample profile shows 95,000 to 150,000 clones; around 79% of them were found once. The ten largest clones capture over 5% of the sample. Sequenced material: PBMCs. The receptors stem from a woman between 35 and 50 years old in good health and CMV-seronegative.

The V gene is TRBV7-2, the J gene TRBJ2-3; no definite D call. V lost 6 bases to trimming and J lost 0 bases, with 4 bases between them. Germline V gene lookup returns CDR1 SGHTA and CDR2 FQGNSA. The CDR3 is 12 amino acids. CDR3 sequence: CASSYSTDTQYF. The CDR3, as DNA: TGTGCCAGCAGTTATAGCACAGATACGCAGTATTTT.

This clone was recorded a few times. The J gene is TRBJ1-2, the V gene TRBV28; no firm D call. This CDR3 is 14 amino acids long. Germline V gene lookup returns CDR1 MDHEN and CDR2 SYDVKM. Trimming took off 8 bases at V and 2 bases at J, with 15 bases between the two ends. The CDR3 nucleotides are TGTGCCAGCTCCCTACAGCTTCAGAACTATGGCTACACCTTC. Translation gives CASSLQLQNYGYTF.

This clone was seen just once. The rearrangement links TRBV19 to TRBJ2-2; 7 bases agree with TRBD1. V gave up 10 bases and J gave up 4 bases; unmatched junction bases: 6. Germline V gene lookup returns CDR1 LNHDA and CDR2 SQIVND (reference sequence). The CDR3 is 13 amino acids. As DNA, the CDR3 is TGTGCCACTACGGACAGGCCCACCGGGGAGCTGTTTTTT. Protein product: CATTDRPTGELFF.

This clone was observed a handful of times. V usage is TRBV13 and J usage is TRBJ2-7, with TRBD2 matching over 11 bases. The CDR3 spans 15 residues. Germline CDR1 PRHDT, CDR2 FYEKMQ (reference sequence). Trimming took 0 bases from V and 7 from J; bases not matched to a gene: 5. CDR3 residues: CASSLGLAGVGEQYF. In DNA, the CDR3 is TGTGCCAGCAGCTTAGGACTAGCGGGAGTAGGGGAGCAGTACTTC.

CDR3 coding DNA: TGTGCCAGCTCACCGGGACAGGGCGCGGAAGCTTTCTTT. It is translated as CASSPGQGAEAFF. This sequence joins TRBV18 and TRBJ1-1; the match to TRBD1 covers 9 bases. Germline-derived CDR1 and CDR2 are KGHSH and LQKENI. This CDR3 spans 13 amino acids. Unmatched junction bases numbered 4, after V lost 3 bases and J lost 8 bases.

Remarks on this clone: One end of the junction does not line up with germline, which may come from a read error. This rearrangement joins TRBV6-5 to TRBJ1-2; 10 bases align to TRBD1. Germline CDR1 and CDR2: MNHEY and SVGAGI. The CDR3 covers 14 residues. The CDR3 DNA reads TGTGCCAGCCATCCGGGACAGGGGTTCTATGGCCACACCTTC. Protein: CASHPGQGFYGHTF.

This clone has only a few counts. The chain couples TRBV11-2 to TRBJ2-1; the D gene is possibly TRBD1 (6 bases). This CDR3 contains 15 residues. The V gene's germline CDR1 is SGHAT and CDR2 FQNNGV. Trimming stripped 0 bases from V and 2 bases from J, with 8 bases between. The CDR3 DNA sequence: TGTGCCAGCAGCTTAGAGACAGGAGCCTACAATGAGCAGTTCTTC. As protein: CASSLETGAYNEQFF.

V usage is TRBV25-1 and J usage is TRBJ2-2, with TRBD1 matching over 11 bases. Unmatched junction bases numbered 9, after V lost 6 bases and J lost 6 bases. CDR1 and CDR2 (germline): MGHDK, SYGVNS. The CDR3 is 16 amino acids. CDR3 sequence reads: CASRARDRGAPGELFF. The CDR3 DNA sequence: TGTGCCAGCAGGGCACGGGACAGGGGGGCACCCGGGGAGCTGTTTTTT.

This clone has just one count. The chain recombines TRBV28 with TRBJ2-5; 8 positions match TRBD1. The J segment lost 5 bases and the V segment lost 5 bases, leaving 16 bases of the junction unmatched. The germline V gene has CDR1 MDHEN and CDR2 SYDVKM. This CDR3 is built from 17 residues. DNA of the CDR3: TGTGCCAGCAGTGTCCTCTGGACGGCAGGGGGCCGGGAGACCCAGTACTTC. This translates into CASSVLWTAGGRETQYF.

Worth noting for this clone: Compared with germline, one end of the junction differs, possibly owing to a read error. J is TRBJ2-6 and V is TRBV7-6, with a weak D call TRBD1 (5 bases). CDR1 and CDR2 (germline): SGHVS, FNYEAQ. CDR3 length: 16 amino acids. CDR3 residues: CASSPLSSSGANGLTF. For the CDR3, the DNA is TGTGCCAGCAGCCCCTTGAGCTCCTCTGGGGCCAACGGCCTGACTTTC.

The gene calls are TRBV28 and TRBJ2-1, with a weak D call TRBD1 (6 bases). There are 14 residues in the CDR3. The germline V and J ends were trimmed by 1 base and 8 bases, with 12 bases remaining between them. The V gene's germline CDR1 is MDHEN and CDR2 SYDVKM. In DNA form, the CDR3 reads TGTGCCAGCAGTTTATTCGAACAGGGCTATGAGCAGTTCTTC. This codes for CASSLFEQGYEQFF.

The chain links TRBV7-9 to TRBJ1-4; no firm D call. V was pared by 7 bases and J by 3 bases, with 9 bases between. The germline V gene encodes CDR1 SEHNR and CDR2 FQNEAQ (reference sequence). The CDR3 sequence is 13 residues long. CDR3 sequence: CASIDSANEKLFF. DNA for the CDR3: TGTGCCAGCATTGACTCGGCTAATGAAAAACTGTTTTTT.

The chain combines TRBV5-8 with TRBJ1-5, with TRBD1 identical over 7 bases. The J segment lost 3 bases and the V segment lost 3 bases, leaving 6 bases of the junction unmatched. This CDR3 comprises 15 residues. From germline, CDR1 is SGHTS and CDR2 YDEGEE. CDR3 amino acids: CASSSGTVINQPQHF. The CDR3 region has the DNA TGTGCCAGCAGCTCGGGGACAGTTATCAATCAGCCCCAGCATTTT. The full variable domain, its missing parts supplied by reference TRBV5-8 and TRBJ1-5, is EAGVTQSPTHLIKTRGQQATLRCSPISGHTSVYWYQQALGLGLQFLLWYDEGEERNRGNFPPRFSGRQFPNYSSELNVNALELEDSALYLCASSSGTVINQPQHFGDGTRLSIL.

CDR3 sequence reads: CASSSPRGTYEQYF. The CDR3 DNA reads as TGTGCCAGCAGTTCCCCCAGGGGCACCTACGAGCAGTACTTC. The V and J genes are TRBV25-1 and TRBJ2-7, with D perhaps TRBD1 (6 bases). V lost 5 bases and J 2 bases, leaving 13 bases between the germline ends. The CDR3 totals 14 residues. From germline, CDR1 is MGHDK and CDR2 SYGVNS.